The 7 T cell receptor beta chains below all came from one sample that was sequenced in a study of blood T cell repertoires in COVID-19. Sequencing used immunoSEQ multiplex PCR; TCRdb keeps in-frame clones, though not all of them. Counted here are about 250,000 clones, approximately 84% occurring once; the ten biggest clones make up around 4.4%. Sequencing input: peripheral blood. These receptor sequences come from a man between 50 and 59 years old with active or convalescent COVID-19.

The chain is built from TRBV5-4 and TRBJ2-2; possibly TRBD1 for D (5 bases). Per germline, CDR1 SGHNT and CDR2 YYREEE (reference sequence). The CDR3 runs to 13 residues. V lost 4 bases and J 4 bases, leaving 8 bases between the germline ends. The CDR3 sequence: CASSPRATGELFF. The CDR3 region has the DNA TGTGCCAGCAGCCCCAGGGCCACCGGGGAGCTGTTTTTT. Full variable domain (outside the CDR3, taken from reference TRBV5-4 and TRBJ2-2): ETGVTQSPTHLIKTRGQQVTLRCSSQSGHNTVSWYQQALGQGPQFIFQYYREEENGRGNFPPRFSGLQFPNYSSELNVNALELDDSALYLCASSPRATGELFFGEGSRLTVL.

The rearrangement uses TRBV7-9 and TRBJ1-1; D gene uncertain. This CDR3 spans 12 amino acids. V was shortened by 6 bases and J by 8 bases, with 13 bases between the two germline ends. The germline gives CDR1 SEHNR, CDR2 FQNEAQ (reference sequence). The CDR3: CASSPVPTEAFF. The DNA for the CDR3 is TGTGCCAGCAGTCCAGTTCCCACAGAAGCTTTCTTT.

The chain recombines TRBV7-9 with TRBJ2-1, with TRBD2 matching 10 bases. The CDR3 has 18 residues. V was pared by 1 base and J by 6 bases, with 12 bases of the junction left unmatched. CDR1 SEHNR and CDR2 FQNEAQ come from the germline V gene (reference sequence). CDR3 protein: CASSLDGLAGDGINEQFF. CDR3 coding DNA: TGTGCCAGCAGCTTAGATGGCCTAGCGGGGGATGGGATCAATGAGCAGTTCTTC.

This chain links TRBV4-2 with TRBJ1-1; no clear D gene. CDR3 length equals 16 residues. CDR1 LGHNA and CDR2 YNFKEQ come from the germline V gene. Trimming cost V 0 bases and J 2 bases, with 13 bases left between them. This CDR3 is CASSQELRPTNTEAFF. Written as DNA, the CDR3 is TGTGCCAGCAGCCAAGAGTTGAGACCGACTAACACTGAAGCTTTCTTT.

The chain recombines TRBV28 with TRBJ1-2; the D gene is possibly TRBD1 (5 bases). Trimming left V 2 bases short and J 5 bases short, with 18 bases between. The CDR3 has 16 residues. The germline gives CDR1 MDHEN, CDR2 SYDVKM. Here the CDR3 DNA reads TGTGCCAGCAGTTTAATGCAGGCCCTAGGGGTTTATGGCTACACCTTC. Translating it yields CASSLMQALGVYGYTF.

The chain uses TRBV5-1 and TRBJ1-2, with a possible D match to TRBD1 (6 bases). V lost 6 bases to trimming and J lost 6 bases, with 9 bases between them. This CDR3 comprises 11 residues. Per germline, CDR1 SGHRS and CDR2 YFSETQ. CDR3 sequence: CASTDSHGYTF. CDR3 sequence (DNA): TGCGCCAGCACGGACAGCCATGGCTACACCTTC.

The chain uses TRBV7-2 and TRBJ2-2; 7 bases agree with TRBD1. Germline CDR1 SGHTA, CDR2 FQGNSA. V dropped 5 bases and J dropped 8; count of bases not matched to a gene: 5. There are 13 residues in the CDR3. The CDR3 here is CASSTRQGGELFF. The CDR3 DNA reads as TGTGCCAGCAGCACGCGACAGGGTGGGGAGCTGTTTTTT.